Each of the 13 T cell receptor beta chains below was sequenced from the same sample in a study of human T cells and chemical hapten exposure. TCRdb fed the RACE reads into MiXCR, producing one record per CDR3 protein. The repertoire consists of 85,000 to 120,000 distinct CDR3 sequences, with about 12% occurring once and the leading ten covering around 1.6%. Time point given: pre-sensitization, week 0. Sample treatment: therapeutic diphenylcyclopropenone sensitization with weekly scalp DPC. Sequences were derived from whole blood, sampled in connection with sensitization to the hapten diphenylcyclopropenone (DPC). Every receptor here comes from a woman aged 50 to 60 with alopecia areata. Some clones in this sample may be carry-over from other donors' samples.

In its sample, this clonotype was seen many times. The chain uses TRBV6-2 or TRBV6-3 and TRBJ2-1, with 13 bases aligning to TRBD2. The ends lost 5 bases at V and 3 bases at J; junction bases unmatched: 10. CDR1 MNHEY and CDR2 SVGEGT come from the germline V gene. There are 18 residues in the CDR3. CDR3 in amino acids: CASSRLAGGPNFYNEQFF. CDR3 coding DNA: TGTGCCAGCAGTCGACTAGCGGGGGGCCCTAACTTCTACAATGAGCAGTTCTTC.

This clonotype came up a few times. This rearrangement joins TRBV6-2 or TRBV6-3 to TRBJ2-4; D not resolved. Germline V CDR1 and CDR2: MNHEY, SVGEGT. Trimming cost V 3 bases and J 2 bases, with 14 bases left between them. The CDR3 runs 16 residues. The CDR3 DNA sequence: TGTGCCAGCAGTTATCCCCCAGTAGCTACCAAAAACATTCAGTACTTC. This sequence encodes CASSYPPVATKNIQYF.

The chain joins TRBV5-4 to TRBJ1-2; weak D call: TRBD1 (6 bases). V was pared by 3 bases and J by 2 bases, with 11 bases between. This CDR3 has 14 amino acids. Germline V lookup: CDR1 SGHNT, CDR2 YYREEE (reference sequence). CDR3 sequence (DNA): TGTGCCAGCAGCTCAGGGGCCGAAAACTATGGCTACACCTTC. It encodes CASSSGAENYGYTF.

The CDR3 region is CASSPQPATNEKLFF. CDR3 nucleotide sequence: TGCGCCAGCAGCCCCCAGCCCGCAACTAATGAAAAACTGTTTTTT. The chain uses TRBV5-1 and TRBJ1-4; D unresolved. The CDR3 totals 15 residues. Trimming removed 4 bases at V and 0 bases at J, with 10 bases between. Germline V gene data show CDR1 as SGHRS and CDR2 as YFSETQ.

V is TRBV5-1 and J is TRBJ2-3; D is undetermined. CDR1 and CDR2 (germline): SGHRS, YFSETQ. The CDR3 runs to 14 residues. The V end was cut by 4 bases, the J end by 5 bases, with 14 bases between. The CDR3 region is CASSPPADRDTQYF. The CDR3, as DNA: TGCGCCAGCAGCCCACCGGCAGATCGAGATACGCAGTATTTT.

In this sample, this clonotype turned up a few times. V usage is TRBV12-3 or TRBV12-4 and J usage is TRBJ1-2; D perhaps matches TRBD1 (5 bases). This CDR3 is built from 16 residues. Between the trimmed V and J ends, which lost 2 bases and 0 bases, there was a span of 13 bases. The CDR3 nucleotides are TGTGCCAGCAGTTTATTTGGGAGGGGTTCTAACTATGGCTACACCTTC. It codes for CASSLFGRGSNYGYTF.

This clonotype was counted only a few times. The rearrangement joins TRBV28 to TRBJ2-3; D is possibly TRBD2 (6 bases). CDR1 and CDR2 from the germline V gene are MDHEN and SYDVKM. V was trimmed by 2 bases and J by 1 base, leaving 10 bases between them. This CDR3 is built from 15 residues. The CDR3 spells CASSLTSSGTDTQYF. The CDR3 coding sequence is TGTGCCAGCAGTTTAACTAGCTCCGGCACAGATACGCAGTATTTT.

This clonotype was seen ten or more times. V is TRBV27 and J is TRBJ2-7; tentative D call: TRBD1 (6 bases). Trimming took 5 bases from V and 5 from J, leaving 13 bases between them. This CDR3 region has 13 residues. Germline V lookup: CDR1 MNHEY, CDR2 SMNVEV (reference sequence). The CDR3 DNA sequence: TGTGCCAGCAGTACGGGCAGGGGACACGAGCAGTACTTC. It encodes CASSTGRGHEQYF.

This clonotype turned up a few times. This rearrangement joins TRBV10-2 to TRBJ2-2, with D hard to call. Trimming removed 5 bases from V and 4 bases from J, with 5 bases in between. The CDR3 runs to 12 residues. Germline assignment: CDR1 WSHSY and CDR2 SAAADI. The CDR3 reads CASSRATGELFF. The CDR3 DNA reads as TGCGCCAGCAGTCGAGCCACCGGGGAGCTGTTTTTT.

V gene TRBV12-3 or TRBV12-4 combines with J gene TRBJ2-1; 12 nucleotides agree with TRBD2. The CDR3 runs 14 residues. The trim removed 8 bases at V and 4 bases at J, leaving 3 bases unmatched. CDR3 in DNA: TGTGCCAGCGGTCTAGCGGGAGGGTACAATGAGCAGTTCTTC. It specifies CASGLAGGYNEQFF.

This clonotype was recorded many times. V usage is TRBV6-2 or TRBV6-3 and J usage is TRBJ2-7; D is perhaps TRBD1 or TRBD2 (6 bases each). Germline V lookup: CDR1 MNHEY, CDR2 SVGEGT. CDR3 length equals 12 residues. V was pared by 4 bases and J by 5 bases, with 9 bases between. CDR3 nucleotide sequence: TGTGCCAGCAGTTGGGGGGCCCACGAGCAGTACTTC. It specifies CASSWGAHEQYF.

CDR3 nucleotides: TGTGCCAGCAGCCAGGTAGCGGGAGGTAGGATGAATGAGCAGTTCTTC. Translating gives CASSQVAGGRMNEQFF. The V call is TRBV3-1, the J call TRBJ2-1, with 10 bases identical to TRBD2. The CDR3 is 16 residues long. V lost 3 bases, J lost 7 bases, and 9 bases stayed unmatched. Germline lookup yields CDR1 LGHDT and CDR2 YNNKEL (reference sequence).

The J gene is TRBJ2-3, the V gene TRBV6-2 or TRBV6-3; D unclear. The CDR3 is made up of 15 amino acids. Germline V gene data show CDR1 as MNHEY and CDR2 as SVGEGT. V lost 8 bases, J lost 0 bases, and 15 bases lay in between. This chain's CDR3 is CASVRGHSSTDTQYF. The DNA of the CDR3 is TGTGCCAGCGTCAGAGGCCACTCTAGCACAGATACGCAGTATTTT.